These 28 T cell receptor beta chains were all obtained from the same sample, sequenced in a study of blood T cell repertoires in COVID-19. Clones were sequenced by immunoSEQ multiplex PCR, and TCRdb holds only the in-frame ones, with some missing. This sample has about 240,000 clones; approximately 85% occur once, and the top ten carry roughly 12%. Sequencing was performed on peripheral blood. Source of these receptors: a woman aged 60 to 75 with active or convalescent COVID-19.

The chain has TRBV11-3 and TRBJ1-6, with 10 bases fitting TRBD1. The length of the CDR3 is 16 residues. V trimming: 1 base; J trimming: 8 bases; junction bases outside the gene matches: 5. Germline CDR1 is SGHNT and CDR2 is YENEEA. CDR3: CASSLAGTGVDSPLHF. CDR3 bases: TGTGCCAGCAGCTTAGCTGGGACAGGGGTGGATTCACCCCTCCACTTT.

This rearrangement joins TRBV19 to TRBJ2-2; D possibly corresponds to TRBD1 (5 bases). Trimming took off 7 bases at V and 4 bases at J, with 19 bases between the two ends. CDR1 is LNHDA, CDR2 SQIVND, per germline (reference sequence). This CDR3 region has 16 residues. CDR3 in amino acids: CASILGPSMGTGELFF. Written as DNA, the CDR3 is TGTGCCAGTATCCTGGGGCCTTCCATGGGCACCGGGGAGCTGTTTTTT.

J is TRBJ2-3 and V is TRBV27; 8 positions agree with TRBD1. V was pared by 5 bases and J by 0 bases, with 7 bases of the junction left unmatched. Germline CDR1 MNHEY, CDR2 SMNVEV (reference sequence). This CDR3 is built from 16 residues. The CDR3 region has the DNA TGTGCCAGCAGTCGCAGGGGGCGCGTTAGCACAGATACGCAGTATTTT. Protein: CASSRRGRVSTDTQYF.

This chain uses TRBV9 with TRBJ1-1, with 7 bases aligning to TRBD1. The length of the CDR3 is 17 residues. Germline lookup yields CDR1 SGDLS and CDR2 YYNGEE. The ends lost 3 bases at V and 1 base at J; junction bases unmatched: 12. CDR3 amino acids: CASSGAPRQGKNTEAFF. In DNA, the CDR3 is TGTGCCAGCAGCGGAGCCCCTAGACAGGGAAAGAACACTGAAGCTTTCTTT. Combining the CDR3 with reference TRBV9 and TRBJ1-1 gives the whole variable domain DSGVTQTPKHLITATGQRVTLRCSPRSGDLSVYWYQQSLDQGLQFLIQYYNGEERAKGNILERFSAQQFPDLHSELNLSSLELGDSALYFCASSGAPRQGKNTEAFFGQGTRLTVV.

The chain joins TRBV28 to TRBJ1-1; D might be TRBD1 (6 bases). The CDR3 has 13 amino acids. Germline V lookup: CDR1 MDHEN, CDR2 SYDVKM. Trimming took 6 bases from V and 2 from J, leaving 10 bases between them. The CDR3 sequence is CASSPGTNTEAFF. The CDR3 nucleotides are TGTGCCAGCAGCCCGGGGACAAACACTGAAGCTTTCTTT.

The genes are TRBV21-1 and TRBJ1-2; the table's D call of TRBD1 was not tested on the DNA. TRBV21-1 is a known pseudogene. The CDR3 loop spans 14 amino acids. DNA for the CDR3: TGTGCCAGTGGGACAGGGAGGGAAAACTATGGCTACACCTTC. Amino acids: CASGTGRENYGYTF.

This rearrangement joins TRBV5-1 to TRBJ2-2; D call uncertain. Deletions cut 1 base from V and 6 bases from J, with 7 bases between. The CDR3 is 13 residues long. Germline values: CDR1 SGHRS, CDR2 YFSETQ. CDR3 sequence reads: CASSLYTAGELFF. The CDR3 DNA is TGCGCCAGCAGCTTGTATACTGCCGGGGAGCTGTTTTTT.

The chain carries TRBV6-6 and TRBJ1-1; 7 nucleotides agree with TRBD1. The CDR3 runs 15 residues. Germline-derived CDR1 and CDR2 are MNHNY and SVGAGI (reference sequence). V dropped 0 bases and J dropped 7; count of bases not matched to a gene: 8. Here the CDR3 reads CASSYSNRGDGEAFF. The CDR3 DNA reads as TGTGCCAGCAGTTACTCAAACAGGGGCGACGGTGAAGCTTTCTTT.

For the CDR3, the DNA is TGTGCCAGCAGCGACCGACTCTCTAACACCGGGGAGCTGTTTTTT. This encodes CASSDRLSNTGELFF. J is TRBJ2-2 and V is TRBV7-9; D is ambiguous. CDR1 is SEHNR, CDR2 FQNEAQ, per germline (reference sequence). CDR3 size: 15 residues. Trimming pared 5 bases from V and 2 bases from J, leaving 12 bases between. The variable domain in full, with the rest retrieved from reference TRBV7-9 and TRBJ2-2, is DTGVSQNPRHKITKRGQNVTFRCDPISEHNRLYWYRQTLGQGPEFLTYFQNEAQLEKSRLLSDRFSAERPKGSFSTLEIQRTEQGDSAMYLCASSDRLSNTGELFFGEGSRLTVL.

The chain recombines TRBV4-2 with TRBJ1-4; tentatively, D is TRBD1 (6 bases). CDR1 and CDR2 (germline): LGHNA, YNFKEQ. The CDR3 loop spans 17 amino acids. V was pared by 0 bases and J by 0 bases, with 11 bases between. The CDR3 DNA reads as TGTGCCAGCAGCCAAGATCGCGCAGGGGCAACTAATGAAAAACTGTTTTTT. This encodes CASSQDRAGATNEKLFF.

The V call is TRBV4-2, the J call TRBJ1-5, with TRBD1 matching 9 bases. V was pared by 2 bases and J by 6 bases, with 5 bases of the junction left unmatched. The CDR3 extends over 15 amino acids. Looked up from germline, CDR1 is LGHNA and CDR2 is YNFKEQ. The CDR3 coding sequence is TGTGCCAGCAGCCAATCCCGGGACAGGGCTCAGCCCCAGCATTTT. As protein: CASSQSRDRAQPQHF.

The rearrangement joins TRBV3-1 (or the pseudogene TRBV3-2) to TRBJ2-1; 10 bases are shared with TRBD2. V was pared by 7 bases and J by 5 bases, with 8 bases of the junction left unmatched. The CDR3 is made up of 15 amino acids. The germline gives CDR1 LGHDT, CDR2 YNNKEL (reference sequence). The CDR3 DNA is TGTGCCAGCACCCTGGGACTAGCGTTCAACAATGAGCAGTTCTTC. This sequence encodes CASTLGLAFNNEQFF.

The CDR3 spells CSVGHRPGNQDGYTF. The CDR3 nucleotides are TGCAGCGTTGGCCACCGGCCAGGGAATCAGGATGGCTACACCTTC. V usage is TRBV29-1 and J usage is TRBJ1-2; D perhaps matches TRBD1 (5 bases). The V end was cut by 4 bases, the J end by 6 bases, with 21 bases between. This CDR3 spans 15 amino acids. Germline CDR1 is SQVTM and CDR2 is ANQGSEA. Full variable domain (rest looked up from reference TRBV29-1 and TRBJ1-2): SAVISQKPSRDICQRGTSLTIQCQVDSQVTMMFWYRQQPGQSLTLIATANQGSEATYESGFVIDKFPISRPNLTFSTLTVSNMSPEDSSIYLCSVGHRPGNQDGYTFGSGTRLTVV.

This chain connects TRBV11-2 to TRBJ1-4, with 10 bases that match TRBD1. The CDR3 runs to 16 residues. Trimming at V came to 7 bases and at J to 8 bases, leaving 13 bases not matched to a gene. Germline V gene data show CDR1 as SGHAT and CDR2 as FQNNGV. CDR3 nucleotide sequence: TGTGCCAGCACCTACCGAGGGGTGACAGGGGGCGAAAAACTGTTTTTT. This sequence encodes CASTYRGVTGGEKLFF.

V gene TRBV6-2 or TRBV6-3 combines with J gene TRBJ1-1, with no clear D. Between the trimmed V and J ends, which lost 2 bases and 7 bases, there was a span of 11 bases. CDR3 size: 13 residues. Germline CDR1 is MNHEY and CDR2 is SVGEGT. CDR3 DNA: TGTGCCAGCAGTTACCTGGGCGCGGGTGAAGCTTTCTTT. Residues: CASSYLGAGEAFF.

The chain links TRBV5-3 to TRBJ2-1; weak D call: TRBD2 (5 bases). TRBV5-3 carries the ORF label, with uncertain function. The CDR3 runs 15 residues. V was trimmed by 3 bases and J by 4 bases, leaving 14 bases between them. This chain's CDR3 is CARSYTSSGYNEQFF. The CDR3 DNA follows: TGTGCCAGAAGCTATACTAGTTCTGGGTACAATGAGCAGTTCTTC.

The gene calls are TRBV11-2 and TRBJ1-2; 8 bases are shared with TRBD1. V trimming: 3 bases; J trimming: 7 bases; junction bases outside the gene matches: 13. The CDR3 covers 16 residues. Germline CDR1 and CDR2: SGHAT and FQNNGV. The CDR3 sequence is CASSFSSDRVAGGYTF. CDR3 sequence (DNA): TGTGCCAGCAGCTTCTCCTCGGACAGGGTCGCGGGTGGCTACACCTTC.

The V call is TRBV7-8, the J call TRBJ2-3; possibly TRBD2 for D (7 bases). This CDR3 has 16 residues. V was clipped by 1 base and J by 3 bases, with 14 bases between them. Per the germline V gene, CDR1 is SGHVS and CDR2 is FQNEAQ. The CDR3 DNA follows: TGTGCCAGCAGCTTAGTCGGCGGGGGCCAGACAGATACGCAGTATTTT. As protein: CASSLVGGGQTDTQYF.

CDR3 sequence reads: CATSDHRTGEEGYTF. The CDR3 DNA reads TGTGCCACCAGTGATCACCGGACAGGGGAAGAGGGCTACACCTTC. The V gene is TRBV24-1, the J gene TRBJ1-2; 9 bases are shared with TRBD1. The V segment lost 3 bases and the J segment 8 bases; nucleotides outside the gene matches: 9. The CDR3 contains 15 residues. Looked up from germline, CDR1 is KGHDR and CDR2 is SFDVKD.

The chain combines TRBV7-9 with TRBJ2-7; 8 bases fit TRBD2. The V gene end was trimmed by 3 bases and the J gene end by 3 bases; junction bases not matched to a gene: 4. The length of the CDR3 is 14 residues. Germline CDR1 and CDR2: SEHNR and FQNEAQ (reference sequence). DNA of the CDR3: TGTGCCAGCAGCTTGGAAAGCGGGGGCTACGAGCAGTACTTC. Translated, it gives CASSLESGGYEQYF. Full variable domain (rest looked up from reference TRBV7-9 and TRBJ2-7): DTGVSQNPRHKITKRGQNVTFRCDPISEHNRLYWYRQTLGQGPEFLTYFQNEAQLEKSRLLSDRFSAERPKGSFSTLEIQRTEQGDSAMYLCASSLESGGYEQYFGPGTRLTVT.

V gene TRBV10-2 combines with J gene TRBJ1-2, with a weak D call TRBD1 (6 bases). CDR3 size: 14 residues. Trimming shortened V by 3 bases and J by 4 bases, and 12 bases separated the two germline ends. CDR1 is WSHSY and CDR2 is SAAADI in the germline V gene. The CDR3 DNA follows: TGCGCCAGCAGTGATCGGGGGGCGGGCTATGGCTACACCTTC. Translation gives CASSDRGAGYGYTF.

This clone occurred once. The rearrangement links TRBV4-3 to TRBJ1-2, with D perhaps matching TRBD1 (5 bases). CDR1 and CDR2 (germline): LGHNA, YSLEER. The V end lost 0 bases, the J end lost 4 bases, and 18 bases lay between the germline ends. The CDR3 spans 17 residues. The CDR3 loop reads CASSQEPLKGGTYGYTF. The CDR3 nucleotides read TGCGCCAGCAGCCAAGAGCCGCTGAAGGGAGGGACCTATGGCTACACCTTC.

V gene TRBV19 combines with J gene TRBJ2-3; 10 nucleotides line up with TRBD1. Losses at the gene ends were 6 bases for V and 2 bases for J; bases not matched to a gene: 5. This CDR3 contains 15 residues. Germline V lookup: CDR1 LNHDA, CDR2 SQIVND (reference sequence). This CDR3 is CASRGTGVITDTQYF. DNA of the CDR3: TGTGCCAGTAGGGGGACAGGGGTGATCACAGATACGCAGTATTTT.

The gene calls are TRBV5-1 and TRBJ1-3; maybe TRBD1 (5 bases). The CDR3 covers 16 residues. Germline values: CDR1 SGHRS, CDR2 YFSETQ. Trimming pared 4 bases from V and 0 bases from J, leaving 14 bases between. CDR3 DNA: TGCGCCAGCAGCAGCGGGACGGGAGTCTCTGGAAACACCATATATTTT. Its protein is CASSSGTGVSGNTIYF.

The gene calls are TRBV2 and TRBJ1-2, with 7 bases fitting TRBD1. The CDR3 is 15 residues long. With V trimmed by 6 bases and J by 0 bases, 7 bases remained unmatched. Germline CDR1 is SNHLY and CDR2 is FYNNEI. CDR3 residues: CASRELRGTNYGYTF. Here the CDR3 DNA reads TGTGCCAGCAGGGAACTCAGGGGGACTAACTATGGCTACACCTTC.

A few counts support this clone. The DNA of the CDR3 is TGTGCCAGCAGCCCCCGGACAGGGGCGGAGACCCAGTACTTC. It encodes CASSPRTGAETQYF. The gene calls are TRBV6-5 and TRBJ2-5; 9 nucleotides match TRBD1. The V and J ends lost 6 bases and 5 bases, in that order; junction bases with no gene match: 7. This CDR3 region has 14 residues. Per germline, CDR1 MNHEY and CDR2 SVGAGI.

This clone has just one count. The sample holds other DNA sequences that translate to the same CDR3. V usage is TRBV30 and J usage is TRBJ1-5; D perhaps matches TRBD1 (5 bases). V lost 0 bases and J 2 bases, leaving 5 bases between the germline ends. The germline V gene has CDR1 GTSNPN and CDR2 SVGIG (reference sequence). This CDR3 spans 13 amino acids. The CDR3 region is CAWSVQGNQPQHF. Written as DNA, the CDR3 is TGTGCCTGGAGTGTACAGGGCAATCAGCCCCAGCATTTT.

The chain employs TRBV5-4 and TRBJ2-3; TRBD2 might be the D (5 bases). The V and J ends lost 4 bases and 1 base respectively, with 19 bases between them. This CDR3 region has 17 residues. Per germline, CDR1 SGHNT and CDR2 YYREEE (reference sequence). The CDR3 loop reads CASSPSVEPGGTDTQYF. For the CDR3, the DNA is TGTGCCAGCAGCCCTTCGGTGGAGCCCGGGGGCACAGATACGCAGTATTTT. Full variable domain (missing parts from reference TRBV5-4 and TRBJ2-3): ETGVTQSPTHLIKTRGQQVTLRCSSQSGHNTVSWYQQALGQGPQFIFQYYREEENGRGNFPPRFSGLQFPNYSSELNVNALELDDSALYLCASSPSVEPGGTDTQYFGPGTRLTVL.